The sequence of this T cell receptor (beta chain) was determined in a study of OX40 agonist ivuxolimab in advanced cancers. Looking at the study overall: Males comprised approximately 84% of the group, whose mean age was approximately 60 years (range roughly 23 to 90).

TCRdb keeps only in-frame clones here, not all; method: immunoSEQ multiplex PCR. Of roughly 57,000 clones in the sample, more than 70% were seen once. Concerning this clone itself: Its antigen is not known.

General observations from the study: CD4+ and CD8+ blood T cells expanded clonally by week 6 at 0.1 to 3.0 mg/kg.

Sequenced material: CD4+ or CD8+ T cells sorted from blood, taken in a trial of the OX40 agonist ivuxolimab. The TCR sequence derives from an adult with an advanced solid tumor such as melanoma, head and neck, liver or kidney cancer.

The CDR3 DNA reads TGCGCCAGCACCCCTTCGGGGGCGGGAGGGGTCTGGAATGAGCAGTTCTTC. Its translation: CASTPSGAGGVWNEQFF. The chain uses TRBV5-1 and TRBJ2-1; TRBD2 matches 9 bases. The CDR3 contains 17 residues. Germline V gives CDR1 SGHRS, CDR2 YFSETQ. With V trimmed by 6 bases and J by 7 bases, 17 bases remained unmatched.